This T cell receptor beta chain stems from a study of regulatory T cells in long-lasting Graves disease. Findings of the study overall: In persistent patients, shared public clonotypes (more than 2,500) outnumbered those in new patients (around 1,000). Persistent Graves' patients showed reduced TCR diversity versus newly diagnosed patients.

As concerns this clonotype: Its antigen is currently unknown.

Through Arm-PCR of CDR3 regions and iRepertoire HTBI primers, TCR beta libraries were built. TCRdb re-called the multiplex PCR reads with MiXCR, one entry per CDR3 protein. The sample contains over 200,000 distinct CDR3 sequences, about 17% of which appear only once. The time point is: newly diagnosed GD, antithyroid drugs for less than 3 months. RNA extracted from PBMCs served as the sequencing template. Criteria from the American Thyroid Association guidelines were applied to diagnose Graves' disease. Between the trimmed V and J ends, which lost 10 bases and 3 bases, there was a span of 17 bases. In germline, CDR1 is MNHEY, CDR2 SVGEGT. CDR3 length equals 14 residues.

Sequencing was performed on peripheral blood mononuclear cells (PBMCs), taken at new diagnosis, from a patient treated with antithyroid drugs. The sequence derives from a female donor with Graves disease. The chain recombines TRBV6-2 or TRBV6-3 with TRBJ2-3; no reliable D call. CDR3 amino acids: CATRHEQETDTQYF. The CDR3 DNA reads as TGTGCCACCCGGCACGAGCAAGAAACAGATACGCAGTATTTT.